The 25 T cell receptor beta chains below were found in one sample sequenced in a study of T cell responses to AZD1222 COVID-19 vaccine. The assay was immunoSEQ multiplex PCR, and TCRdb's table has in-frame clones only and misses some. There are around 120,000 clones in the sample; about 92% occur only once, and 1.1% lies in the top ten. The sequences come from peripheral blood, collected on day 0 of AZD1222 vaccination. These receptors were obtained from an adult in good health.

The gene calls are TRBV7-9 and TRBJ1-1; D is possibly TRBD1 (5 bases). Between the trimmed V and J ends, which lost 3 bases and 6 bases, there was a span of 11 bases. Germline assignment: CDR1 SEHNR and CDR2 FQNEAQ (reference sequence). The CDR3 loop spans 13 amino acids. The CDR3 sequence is CASSFYRGAEAFF. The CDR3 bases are TGTGCCAGCAGCTTTTATAGAGGGGCTGAAGCTTTCTTT. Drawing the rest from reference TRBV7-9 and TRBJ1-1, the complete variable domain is DTGVSQNPRHKITKRGQNVTFRCDPISEHNRLYWYRQTLGQGPEFLTYFQNEAQLEKSRLLSDRFSAERPKGSFSTLEIQRTEQGDSAMYLCASSFYRGAEAFFGQGTRLTVV.

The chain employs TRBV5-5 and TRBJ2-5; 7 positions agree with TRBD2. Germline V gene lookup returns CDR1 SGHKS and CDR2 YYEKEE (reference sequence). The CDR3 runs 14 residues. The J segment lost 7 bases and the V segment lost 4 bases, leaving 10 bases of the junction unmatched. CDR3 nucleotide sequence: TGTGCCAGCAGCGGGGGACTACCTGGTGGGACCCAGTACTTC. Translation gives CASSGGLPGGTQYF.

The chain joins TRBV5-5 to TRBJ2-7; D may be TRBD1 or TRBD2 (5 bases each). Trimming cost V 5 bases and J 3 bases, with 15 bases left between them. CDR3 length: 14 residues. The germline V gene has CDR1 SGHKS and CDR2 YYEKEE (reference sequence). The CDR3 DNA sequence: TGTGCCAGCAGTCGCCGGGACGGACACTACGAGCAGTACTTC. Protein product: CASSRRDGHYEQYF.

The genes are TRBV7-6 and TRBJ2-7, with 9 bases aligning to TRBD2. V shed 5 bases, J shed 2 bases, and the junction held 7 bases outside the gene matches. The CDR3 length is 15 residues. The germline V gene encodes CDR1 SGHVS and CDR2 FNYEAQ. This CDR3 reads CASSAVAGGPYEQYF. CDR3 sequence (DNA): TGTGCCAGCAGCGCCGTCGCGGGAGGGCCCTACGAGCAGTACTTC. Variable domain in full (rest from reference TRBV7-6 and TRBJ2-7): GAGVSQSPRYKVTKRGQDVALRCDPISGHVSLYWYRQALGQGPEFLTYFNYEAQQDKSGLPNDRFSAERPEGSISTLTIQRTEQRDSAMYRCASSAVAGGPYEQYFGPGTRLTVT.

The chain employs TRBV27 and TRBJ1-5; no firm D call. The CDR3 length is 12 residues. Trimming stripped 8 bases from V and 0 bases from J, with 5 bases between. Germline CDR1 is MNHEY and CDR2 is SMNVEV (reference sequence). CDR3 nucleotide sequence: TGTGCCAGCTCCCCTAGCAATCAGCCCCAGCATTTT. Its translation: CASSPSNQPQHF.

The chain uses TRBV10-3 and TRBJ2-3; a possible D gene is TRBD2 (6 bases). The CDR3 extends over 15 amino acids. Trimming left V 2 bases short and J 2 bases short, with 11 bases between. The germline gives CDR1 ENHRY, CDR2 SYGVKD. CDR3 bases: TGTGCCATCAGTGAGACTAGCAGAAACACAGATACGCAGTATTTT. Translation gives CAISETSRNTDTQYF.

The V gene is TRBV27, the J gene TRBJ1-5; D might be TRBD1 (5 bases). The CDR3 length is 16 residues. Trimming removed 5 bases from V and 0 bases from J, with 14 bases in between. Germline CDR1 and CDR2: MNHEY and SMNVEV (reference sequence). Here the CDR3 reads CASSPSAGHSNQPQHF. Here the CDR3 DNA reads TGTGCCAGCAGTCCCTCCGCAGGGCATAGCAATCAGCCCCAGCATTTT.

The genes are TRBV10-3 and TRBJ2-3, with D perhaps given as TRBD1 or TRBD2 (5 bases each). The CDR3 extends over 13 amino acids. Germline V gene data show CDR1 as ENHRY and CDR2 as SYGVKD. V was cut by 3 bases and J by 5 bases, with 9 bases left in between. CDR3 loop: CAISDYGGDTQYF. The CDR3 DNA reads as TGTGCCATCAGTGACTATGGGGGAGATACGCAGTATTTT.

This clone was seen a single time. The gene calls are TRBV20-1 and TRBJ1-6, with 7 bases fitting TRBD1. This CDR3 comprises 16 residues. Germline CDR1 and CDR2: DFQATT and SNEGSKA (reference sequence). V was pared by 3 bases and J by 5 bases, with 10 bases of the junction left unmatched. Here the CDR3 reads CSASFLRGQNNSPLHF. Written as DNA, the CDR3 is TGCAGTGCTAGTTTCCTCCGGGGACAGAATAATTCACCCCTCCACTTT.

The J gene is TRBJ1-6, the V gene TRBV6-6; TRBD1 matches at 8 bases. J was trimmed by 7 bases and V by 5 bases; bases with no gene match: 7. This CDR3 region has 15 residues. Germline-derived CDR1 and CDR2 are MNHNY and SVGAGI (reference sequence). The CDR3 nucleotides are TGTGCCAGCAGTGGAACAGGGGGGAGAAATTCACCCCTCCACTTT. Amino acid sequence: CASSGTGGRNSPLHF.

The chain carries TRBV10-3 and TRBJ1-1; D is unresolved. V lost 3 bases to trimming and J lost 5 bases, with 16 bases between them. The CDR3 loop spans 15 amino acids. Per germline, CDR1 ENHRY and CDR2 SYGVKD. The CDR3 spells CAISDPNGPETEAFF. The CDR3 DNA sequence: TGTGCCATCAGTGACCCCAACGGACCCGAGACTGAAGCTTTCTTT.

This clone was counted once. The DNA for the CDR3 is TGTGCCAGCAGTCTCTCCGCGGGGACAGATACGCAGTATTTT. As protein: CASSLSAGTDTQYF. This chain uses TRBV7-3 with TRBJ2-3, with D perhaps TRBD2 (6 bases). The CDR3 is 14 amino acids. Germline loops: CDR1 SGHTA, CDR2 FQGTGA. V gave up 6 bases and J gave up 3 bases, with 13 bases separating them.

The CDR3 DNA reads as TGTGCCAGCAGTTCTGGTAGCGGGGGTTACAATGAGCAGTTCTTC. Amino acid sequence: CASSSGSGGYNEQFF. The chain is built from TRBV28 and TRBJ2-1; 9 positions agree with TRBD2. The ends lost 4 bases at V and 4 bases at J; junction bases unmatched: 5. CDR3 length: 15 residues. CDR1 and CDR2 from the germline V gene are MDHEN and SYDVKM. The full variable domain, completed using reference TRBV28 and TRBJ2-1, is DVKVTQSSRYLVKRTGEKVFLECVQDMDHENMFWYRQDPGLGLRLIYFSYDVKMKEKGDIPEGYSVSREKKERFSLILESASTNQTSMYLCASSSGSGGYNEQFFGPGTRLTVL.

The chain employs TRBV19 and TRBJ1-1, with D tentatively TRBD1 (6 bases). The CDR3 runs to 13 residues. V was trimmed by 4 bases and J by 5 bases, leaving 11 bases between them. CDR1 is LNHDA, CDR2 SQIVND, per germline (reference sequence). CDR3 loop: CASSTGVITEAFF. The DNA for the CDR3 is TGTGCCAGTAGTACAGGGGTCATTACTGAAGCTTTCTTT.

The CDR3 sequence: CASPTGKGNQPQHF. The CDR3 DNA is TGTGCCAGCCCGACAGGGAAGGGGAATCAGCCCCAGCATTTT. J is TRBJ1-5 and V is TRBV5-8; TRBD1 agrees at 7 bases. Germline values: CDR1 SGHTS, CDR2 YDEGEE. The CDR3 runs 14 residues. The V and J ends lost 7 bases and 4 bases, in that order; junction bases with no gene match: 8.

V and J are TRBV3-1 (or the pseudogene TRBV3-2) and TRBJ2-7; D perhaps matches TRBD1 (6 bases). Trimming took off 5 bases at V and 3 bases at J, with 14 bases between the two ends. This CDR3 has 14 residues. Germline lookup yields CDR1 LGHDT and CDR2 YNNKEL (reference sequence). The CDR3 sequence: CASSEGTWRYEQYF. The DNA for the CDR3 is TGTGCCAGCAGCGAGGGGACATGGCGCTACGAGCAGTACTTC.

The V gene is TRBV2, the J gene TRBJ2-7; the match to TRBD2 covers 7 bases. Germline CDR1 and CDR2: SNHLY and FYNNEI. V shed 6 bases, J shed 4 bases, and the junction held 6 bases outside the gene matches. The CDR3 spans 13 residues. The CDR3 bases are TGTGCCAGCAGGGCAGCGGGAACGTACGAGCAGTACTTC. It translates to CASRAAGTYEQYF.

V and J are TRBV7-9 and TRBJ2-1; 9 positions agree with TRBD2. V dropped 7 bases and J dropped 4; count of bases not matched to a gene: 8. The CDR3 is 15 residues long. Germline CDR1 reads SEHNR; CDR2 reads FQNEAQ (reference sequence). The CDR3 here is CASTPFLAGYNEQFF. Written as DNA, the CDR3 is TGTGCCAGCACCCCGTTCCTAGCGGGATACAATGAGCAGTTCTTC.

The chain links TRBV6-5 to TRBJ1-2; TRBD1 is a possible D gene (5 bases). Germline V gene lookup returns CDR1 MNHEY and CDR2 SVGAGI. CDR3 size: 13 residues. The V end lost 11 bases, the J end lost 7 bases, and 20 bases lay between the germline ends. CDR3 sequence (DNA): TGTGCCCTCTTTCCTAGAGGGGACTCTGGCTACACCTTC. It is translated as CALFPRGDSGYTF.

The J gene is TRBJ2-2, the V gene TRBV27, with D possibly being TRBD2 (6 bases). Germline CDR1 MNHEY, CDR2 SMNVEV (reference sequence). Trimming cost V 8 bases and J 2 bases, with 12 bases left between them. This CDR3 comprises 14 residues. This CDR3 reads CASGLQANTGELFF. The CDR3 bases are TGTGCCAGCGGACTACAAGCAAACACCGGGGAGCTGTTTTTT.

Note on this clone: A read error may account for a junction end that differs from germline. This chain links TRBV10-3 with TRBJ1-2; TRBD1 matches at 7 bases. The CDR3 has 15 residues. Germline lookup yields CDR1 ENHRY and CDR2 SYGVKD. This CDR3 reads CAISESPGQNNGCTF. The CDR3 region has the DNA TGTGCCATCAGTGAGTCACCGGGACAGAACAATGGCTGCACCTTC.

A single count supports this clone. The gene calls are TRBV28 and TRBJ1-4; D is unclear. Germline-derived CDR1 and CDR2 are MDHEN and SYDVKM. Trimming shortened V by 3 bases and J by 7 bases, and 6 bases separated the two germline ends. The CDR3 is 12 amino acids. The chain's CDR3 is CASSLPSEKLFF. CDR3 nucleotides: TGTGCCAGCAGTTTGCCCAGTGAAAAACTGTTTTTT. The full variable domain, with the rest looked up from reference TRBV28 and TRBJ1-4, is DVKVTQSSRYLVKRTGEKVFLECVQDMDHENMFWYRQDPGLGLRLIYFSYDVKMKEKGDIPEGYSVSREKKERFSLILESASTNQTSMYLCASSLPSEKLFFGSGTQLSVL.

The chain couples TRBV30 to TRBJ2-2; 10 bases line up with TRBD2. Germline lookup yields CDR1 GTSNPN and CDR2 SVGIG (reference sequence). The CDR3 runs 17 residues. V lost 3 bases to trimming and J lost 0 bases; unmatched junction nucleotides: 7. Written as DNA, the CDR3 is TGTGCCTGGAGCCAAAGAACTAGCGGGGCGAACACCGGGGAGCTGTTTTTT. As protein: CAWSQRTSGANTGELFF.

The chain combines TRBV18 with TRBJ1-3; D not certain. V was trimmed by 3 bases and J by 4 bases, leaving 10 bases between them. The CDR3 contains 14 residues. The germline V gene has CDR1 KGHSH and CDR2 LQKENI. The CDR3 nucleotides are TGTGCCAGCTCACCGGCGGGGATCGGAAACACCATATATTTT. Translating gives CASSPAGIGNTIYF.

The CDR3 reads CASSPTWGTRSEQFF. The CDR3 DNA reads as TGTGCCAGCAGCCCCACTTGGGGGACTAGAAGTGAGCAGTTCTTC. V gene TRBV28 combines with J gene TRBJ2-1; 8 nucleotides align to TRBD2. V lost 6 bases to trimming and J lost 9 bases; unmatched junction nucleotides: 13. The CDR3 totals 15 residues. Per germline, CDR1 MDHEN and CDR2 SYDVKM.